These T cell receptor beta chains were read from a single sample in a study of neoadjuvant anti-PD-1 for oral cavity cancer. Generated by immunoSEQ multiplex PCR, the TCRdb table keeps only in-frame clones and is missing some. The top ten hold roughly 2.9% of the sample, which has 55,000 to 75,000 clones, 85% to 90% seen once. This sample comprised PBMCs, obtained after nivolumab (anti-PD-1) treatment. All receptors derive from a person aged 40-85 years with oral cavity squamous cell carcinoma. Each CDR3 is given with its conserved first and last residue. D genes are given only for firm matches. The size of a clone is reported for some rows only, either as once, few or many, or as a class for expanded clones.

D gene,V gene,clone size,J gene,CDR3 length,CDR3 protein,CDR3 DNA
NA,TRBV11-2,NA,TRBJ2-5,14,CASSSGTPLGTQYF,TGTGCCAGCAGCTCCGGGACACCCCTGGGGACCCAGTACTTC
TRBD1,TRBV27,once,TRBJ2-5,20,CASSFNSRPGQGRGQETQYF,TGTGCCAGCAGTTTTAACTCCCGACCGGGACAGGGTCGAGGGCAAGAGACCCAGTACTTC
TRBD2,TRBV7-9,NA,TRBJ2-3,16,CASSLGASGTADTQYF,TGTGCCAGCAGCTTAGGGGCTAGCGGGACCGCAGATACGCAGTATTTT
TRBD1,TRBV7-8,NA,TRBJ2-7,14,CASSPGTATYEQYF,TGTGCCAGCAGCCCTGGGACAGCCACCTACGAGCAGTACTTC
NA,TRBV6-1,NA,TRBJ1-2,15,CASSESAVINYGYTF,TGTGCCAGCAGTGAAAGCGCCGTAATTAACTATGGCTACACCTTC
NA,TRBV5-5,NA,TRBJ1-6,14,CASSLVLRESPLHF,TGTGCCAGCAGCTTGGTTCTCAGAGAGTCACCCCTCCACTTT
NA,TRBV15,NA,TRBJ2-7,16,CATSREATMGYYEQYF,TGTGCCACCAGCAGAGAGGCCACGATGGGGTACTACGAGCAGTACTTC
NA,TRBV5-4,NA,TRBJ2-1,15,CASSLGGLAGNEQFF,TGTGCCAGCAGCTTGGGCGGGTTGGCAGGCAATGAGCAGTTCTTC
NA,TRBV7-8,NA,TRBJ2-3,14,CASSLRQRTDTQYF,TGTGCCAGCAGCCTTAGACAGCGCACAGATACGCAGTATTTT
TRBD1,TRBV7-9,NA,TRBJ2-7,15,CASSDTGGGVDEQYF,TGTGCCAGCAGTGATACAGGGGGCGGTGTCGACGAGCAGTACTTC
NA,TRBV30,NA,TRBJ1-2,14,CAWISLGRGYGYTF,TGTGCCTGGATTTCCCTTGGCAGGGGCTATGGCTACACCTTC
NA,TRBV11-2,NA,TRBJ1-2,15,CASSLAGNPAYGYTF,TGTGCCAGCAGCTTAGCTGGGAACCCGGCATATGGCTACACCTTC
TRBD1,TRBV29-1,medium-sized,TRBJ1-1,13,CSVVRGRVTEAFF,TGCAGCGTGGTCAGGGGGCGCGTCACTGAAGCTTTCTTT
TRBD1,TRBV7-2,NA,TRBJ2-1,15,CASRPDRRLIYEQFF,TGTGCCAGCAGACCGGACAGGCGATTGATCTATGAGCAGTTCTTC
TRBD1,TRBV5-1,NA,TRBJ1-6,15,CASSDRQGMGSPLHF,TGCGCCAGCAGCGATAGACAGGGGATGGGTTCACCCCTCCACTTT
TRBD1,TRBV5-6,few,TRBJ1-2,14,CASSFRQGVYGYTF,TGTGCCAGCAGCTTTCGACAGGGCGTCTATGGCTACACCTTC
NA,TRBV25-1,NA,TRBJ1-5,13,CASSEQGGQPQHF,TGTGCCAGCAGTGAACAGGGTGGTCAGCCCCAGCATTTT
NA,TRBV19,NA,TRBJ1-5,18,CASSIEWEQGWYPQPQHF,TGTGCCAGTAGTATAGAATGGGAACAGGGTTGGTATCCTCAGCCCCAGCATTTT
NA,TRBV7-2,NA,TRBJ1-5,13,CASSLGGSQPQHF,TGTGCCAGCAGCTTAGGGGGGAGCCAGCCCCAGCATTTT
NA,TRBV19,NA,TRBJ2-7,12,CASSRDNYEQYF,TGTGCCAGTAGCAGGGACAACTACGAGCAGTACTTC
TRBD1,TRBV6-1,NA,TRBJ2-7,14,CASRRDRLTSEQYF,TGTGCCAGCAGAAGGGACAGGCTAACCAGTGAGCAGTACTTC
NA,TRBV5-4,NA,TRBJ2-7,13,CASSGGQVFEQYF,TGTGCCAGCAGCGGCGGGCAGGTGTTCGAGCAGTACTTC
NA,TRBV27,NA,TRBJ1-1,11,CASRRNTEAFF,TGTGCCAGCAGGCGGAACACTGAAGCTTTCTTT
NA,TRBV6-4,NA,TRBJ2-1,11,CASPFLNEQFF,TGTGCCAGCCCGTTTTTGAATGAGCAGTTCTTC
TRBD1,TRBV28,NA,TRBJ2-7,14,CASTPYLTGLEQYF,TGTGCCAGCACTCCCTATTTGACAGGGCTCGAGCAGTACTTC
NA,TRBV19,NA,TRBJ2-5,14,CASSIEGYQETQYF,TGTGCCAGTAGTATTGAAGGTTACCAAGAGACCCAGTACTTC
NA,TRBV2,NA,TRBJ2-6,16,CASSKDFPTGANVLTF,TGTGCCAGCAGTAAGGACTTCCCAACTGGGGCCAACGTCCTGACTTTC
NA,TRBV2,NA,TRBJ2-3,16,CASRRSPQANTDTQYF,TGTGCCAGCAGAAGGAGCCCCCAGGCGAACACAGATACGCAGTATTTT
TRBD1,TRBV28,NA,TRBJ2-7,16,CASSSPGGTGSYEQYF,TGTGCCAGCAGTTCCCCAGGGGGTACGGGGTCCTACGAGCAGTACTTC
NA,TRBV11-2,NA,TRBJ2-5,13,CASSLVVEETQYF,TGTGCCAGCAGCTTAGTTGTGGAAGAGACCCAGTACTTC
NA,TRBV7-3,NA,TRBJ2-4,14,CASSPGQTLNIQYF,TGTGCCAGCAGCCCAGGACAGACCCTAAACATTCAGTACTTC